The entry that follows covers one T cell receptor beta chain sequence. Its antigen is not identified. UMIs were added to TCR cDNA along with a universal primer site when it was made by 5'RACE template switching. TCRdb redid the calling of the 5' RACE reads with MiXCR, one entry per CDR3 protein. The table includes 170,000 or so distinct CDR3 sequences, approximately 6.2% detected once. This entry belongs to a study of T cells after yellow fever vaccination. Study background: Fractions low in cell number were prepared with SMART-Seq v4 Ultra Low Input. Study-wide findings and caveats: After the booster, about 95% of CD4 and around nine tenths of CD8 primary-response clones were re-detected.

The CDR3 spans 15 residues. Trimming pared 2 bases from V and 5 bases from J, leaving 14 bases between. CDR1 SGHNT and CDR2 YYREEE come from the germline V gene (reference sequence). The material sequenced was CD4+ T cells sorted from PBMCs, taken on the day of the first yellow fever vaccination. This chain connects TRBV5-4 to TRBJ2-1; tentative D call: TRBD2 (7 bases). The TCR comes from a man between 18 and 35 years old who received the YFV17D yellow fever vaccine. The CDR3 region is CASSFGGGGHNEQFF. CDR3 nucleotides: TGTGCCAGCAGCTTCGGAGGGGGGGGCCACAATGAGCAGTTCTTC.